Listed below are T cell receptor beta chains from one sample, sequenced in a study of cytomegalovirus exposure and HLA in healthy donors. Data came from immunoSEQ multiplex PCR; TCRdb stores just in-frame clones and leaves some out. Seen here are fewer than 250,000 clones, roughly 87% observed once, and the top ten hold around 1%. The sample taken for sequencing was PBMCs. The receptors were gathered from a boy aged 2 to 10 in good health and CMV-seronegative. Both conserved end residues are part of each CDR3. The D gene is left open where the match is weak. Where a row states a size, it is once, few, many or the class of an expanded clone; other rows omit it.

abundance: NA; j_gene: TRBJ2-3; d_gene: TRBD2; v_gene: TRBV18; CDR3aa: CASSMSGSTSTDTQYF; CDR3nt: TGTGCCAGCTCAATGAGCGGGAGTACTAGCACAGATACGCAGTATTTT
abundance: NA; j_gene: TRBJ1-5; d_gene: TRBD1; v_gene: TRBV9; CDR3aa: CASSVGQGNQPQHF; CDR3nt: TGTGCCAGCAGCGTGGGACAGGGCAATCAGCCCCAGCATTTT
abundance: NA; j_gene: TRBJ2-7; d_gene: TRBD2; v_gene: TRBV11-2; CDR3aa: CASSSPTAGGPYEQYF; CDR3nt: TGTGCCAGCAGCTCCCCTACGGCGGGAGGACCTTACGAGCAGTACTTC
abundance: few; j_gene: TRBJ1-1; d_gene: NA; v_gene: TRBV5-4; CDR3aa: CASSREETANTEAFF; CDR3nt: TGTGCCAGCAGTCGAGAGGAGACAGCGAACACTGAAGCTTTCTTT
abundance: NA; j_gene: TRBJ2-4; d_gene: NA; v_gene: TRBV5-8; CDR3aa: CASSLVLRVAKNIQYF; CDR3nt: TGTGCCAGCAGCTTGGTTCTCAGGGTAGCCAAAAACATTCAGTACTTC
abundance: NA; j_gene: TRBJ2-3; d_gene: TRBD1; v_gene: TRBV11-3; CDR3aa: CASSSRTGDTDTQYF; CDR3nt: TGTGCCAGCAGCTCGAGAACAGGGGACACAGATACGCAGTATTTT
abundance: once; j_gene: TRBJ2-7; d_gene: NA; v_gene: TRBV28; CDR3aa: CASTTGYGEQYF; CDR3nt: TGTGCCAGCACCACAGGGTACGGCGAGCAGTACTTC
abundance: NA; j_gene: TRBJ2-3; d_gene: NA; v_gene: TRBV6-1; CDR3aa: CASLFSGDTQYF; CDR3nt: TGTGCCAGCCTCTTTTCAGGTGATACGCAGTATTTT
abundance: few; j_gene: TRBJ2-6; d_gene: NA; v_gene: TRBV5-1; CDR3aa: CASSAAGSGANVLTF; CDR3nt: TGCGCCAGCAGCGCCGCGGGATCTGGGGCCAACGTCCTGACTTTC
abundance: NA; j_gene: TRBJ2-7; d_gene: NA; v_gene: TRBV30; CDR3aa: CVLGLGAYEQYF; CDR3nt: TGTGTCCTGGGACTGGGGGCCTACGAGCAGTACTTC
abundance: NA; j_gene: TRBJ1-1; d_gene: NA; v_gene: TRBV7-9; CDR3aa: CSSSLVGVSTEAFF; CDR3nt: TGTTCCAGCAGCTTAGTCGGGGTGAGCACTGAAGCTTTCTTT
abundance: NA; j_gene: TRBJ1-5; d_gene: NA; v_gene: TRBV6-1; CDR3aa: CASSALGRGSNQPQHF; CDR3nt: TGTGCCAGCAGTGCTTTGGGTAGGGGGAGCAATCAGCCCCAGCATTTT
abundance: NA; j_gene: TRBJ1-3; d_gene: NA; v_gene: TRBV21-1; CDR3aa: CASSKDSSGNTIYF; CDR3nt: TGTGCCAGCAGCAAGGACAGCTCTGGAAACACCATATATTTT
abundance: once; j_gene: TRBJ2-7; d_gene: NA; v_gene: TRBV28; CDR3aa: CASSLQGTLNEQYF; CDR3nt: TGTGCCAGCAGTTTGCAGGGAACCCTTAACGAGCAGTACTTC
abundance: NA; j_gene: TRBJ2-1; d_gene: TRBD2; v_gene: TRBV15; CDR3aa: CATSRYPRLAGGRSYNEQFF; CDR3nt: TGTGCCACCAGCAGATATCCGAGACTAGCGGGGGGACGCTCCTACAATGAGCAGTTCTTC
abundance: NA; j_gene: TRBJ2-4; d_gene: TRBD1; v_gene: TRBV28; CDR3aa: CASSFEAGGRNIQYF; CDR3nt: TGTGCCAGCAGTTTTGAGGCAGGGGGCAGAAACATTCAGTACTTC
abundance: few; j_gene: TRBJ2-7; d_gene: NA; v_gene: TRBV30; CDR3aa: CAWSVLEIAEQYF; CDR3nt: TGTGCCTGGAGTGTATTGGAGATCGCCGAGCAGTACTTC
abundance: NA; j_gene: TRBJ2-2; d_gene: TRBD1; v_gene: TRBV5-8; CDR3aa: CASSFSVTGTGELFF; CDR3nt: TGTGCCAGCAGCTTTTCGGTGACAGGGACCGGGGAGCTGTTTTTT
abundance: NA; j_gene: TRBJ2-7; d_gene: TRBD2; v_gene: TRBV6-1; CDR3aa: CASSRGDEQYF; CDR3nt: TGTGCCAGCAGTCGGGGGGACGAGCAGTACTTC
abundance: NA; j_gene: TRBJ2-3; d_gene: TRBD2; v_gene: TRBV9; CDR3aa: CASSVAVAGSGTDTQYF; CDR3nt: TGTGCCAGCAGCGTAGCAGTAGCGGGGTCAGGTACAGATACGCAGTATTTT
abundance: NA; j_gene: TRBJ1-6; d_gene: NA; v_gene: TRBV7-9; CDR3aa: CASSLGTVRGSPLHF; CDR3nt: TGTGCCAGCAGCTTAGGGACAGTTCGCGGTTCACCCCTCCACTTT
abundance: NA; j_gene: TRBJ2-4; d_gene: NA; v_gene: TRBV5-1; CDR3aa: CASSFSGEIAKNIQYF; CDR3nt: TGCGCCAGCAGCTTCTCCGGGGAGATAGCCAAAAACATTCAGTACTTC
abundance: few; j_gene: TRBJ2-2; d_gene: NA; v_gene: TRBV6-1; CDR3aa: CASRRNLAGELFF; CDR3nt: TGTGCCAGCAGGCGTAACCTCGCCGGGGAGCTGTTTTTT
abundance: few; j_gene: TRBJ1-4; d_gene: NA; v_gene: TRBV2; CDR3aa: CASSDRGMANEKLFF; CDR3nt: TGTGCCAGCAGTGACAGGGGTATGGCTAATGAAAAACTGTTTTTT
abundance: NA; j_gene: TRBJ1-1; d_gene: TRBD1; v_gene: TRBV28; CDR3aa: CAVRQGAKNTEAFF; CDR3nt: TGTGCCGTGAGACAGGGGGCGAAGAACACTGAAGCTTTCTTT
abundance: NA; j_gene: TRBJ1-6; d_gene: NA; v_gene: TRBV27; CDR3aa: CASSFRVGVNSPLHF; CDR3nt: TGTGCCAGCAGTTTCAGGGTAGGAGTTAATTCACCCCTCCACTTT
abundance: NA; j_gene: TRBJ2-3; d_gene: NA; v_gene: TRBV7-6; CDR3aa: CASSLEGLADSTDTQYF; CDR3nt: TGTGCCAGCAGCTTAGAGGGTCTAGCTGATAGCACAGATACGCAGTATTTT
abundance: few; j_gene: TRBJ2-7; d_gene: TRBD1; v_gene: TRBV5-1; CDR3aa: CASSPGQDYEQYF; CDR3nt: TGCGCCAGCAGCCCGGGACAGGACTACGAGCAGTACTTC
abundance: NA; j_gene: TRBJ2-3; d_gene: NA; v_gene: TRBV7-2; CDR3aa: CASSFTSRTGRATDTQYF; CDR3nt: TGTGCCAGCAGCTTCACATCCCGGACAGGGAGGGCGACAGATACGCAGTATTTT
abundance: once; j_gene: TRBJ2-1; d_gene: NA; v_gene: TRBV15; CDR3aa: CATSREGQGGYNEQFF; CDR3nt: TGTGCCACCAGCAGGGAGGGCCAAGGTGGATACAATGAGCAGTTCTTC
abundance: NA; j_gene: TRBJ2-1; d_gene: NA; v_gene: TRBV7-2; CDR3aa: CASSSFRVGSEQFF; CDR3nt: TGTGCCAGCAGCTCATTCCGAGTCGGGTCCGAGCAGTTCTTC
abundance: NA; j_gene: TRBJ2-5; d_gene: TRBD1; v_gene: TRBV19; CDR3aa: CASATGTASQETQYF; CDR3nt: TGTGCCAGCGCTACTGGGACAGCTTCCCAAGAGACCCAGTACTTC
abundance: NA; j_gene: TRBJ2-7; d_gene: TRBD1; v_gene: TRBV27; CDR3aa: CASSFGQGYEQYF; CDR3nt: TGTGCCAGCAGTTTCGGACAGGGGTACGAGCAGTACTTC
abundance: NA; j_gene: TRBJ1-2; d_gene: NA; v_gene: TRBV7-2; CDR3aa: CASSSLGGGALRVTF; CDR3nt: TGTGCCAGCAGCTCCCTAGGCGGCGGCGCCCTACGGGTCACCTTC
abundance: NA; j_gene: TRBJ2-1; d_gene: TRBD2; v_gene: TRBV11-3; CDR3aa: CASSMYGTSPDNEQFF; CDR3nt: TGTGCCAGCAGCATGTACGGGACTAGTCCCGACAATGAGCAGTTCTTC
abundance: NA; j_gene: TRBJ2-5; d_gene: TRBD2; v_gene: TRBV9; CDR3aa: CASSPGGAGVVETQYF; CDR3nt: TGTGCCAGCAGCCCCGGGGGAGCGGGAGTCGTAGAGACCCAGTACTTC
abundance: NA; j_gene: TRBJ2-1; d_gene: TRBD2; v_gene: TRBV4-1; CDR3aa: CASSQDISGVGSYNEQFF; CDR3nt: TGCGCCAGCAGCCAAGATATAAGCGGGGTGGGATCCTACAATGAGCAGTTCTTC
abundance: NA; j_gene: TRBJ1-2; d_gene: TRBD1; v_gene: TRBV28; CDR3aa: CASSFLTVGQGNGYTF; CDR3nt: TGTGCCAGCAGTTTTCTAACCGTCGGACAGGGAAATGGCTACACCTTC
abundance: NA; j_gene: TRBJ2-1; d_gene: TRBD1; v_gene: TRBV5-5; CDR3aa: CASSGTGGAAYNEQFF; CDR3nt: TGTGCCAGCAGCGGGACAGGGGGCGCAGCCTACAATGAGCAGTTCTTC
abundance: NA; j_gene: TRBJ1-1; d_gene: NA; v_gene: TRBV5-4; CDR3aa: CASSQGGGEVTEAFF; CDR3nt: TGTGCCAGCAGCCAGGGTGGAGGGGAGGTCACTGAAGCTTTCTTT
abundance: NA; j_gene: TRBJ2-2; d_gene: NA; v_gene: TRBV19; CDR3aa: CASSSSVPTGELFF; CDR3nt: TGTGCCAGTAGTTCCTCAGTTCCCACCGGGGAGCTGTTTTTT
abundance: NA; j_gene: TRBJ1-6; d_gene: TRBD1; v_gene: TRBV6-6; CDR3aa: CASSYRGRGSNSPLHF; CDR3nt: TGTGCCAGCAGTTACAGGGGGCGCGGTAGCAATTCACCCCTCCACTTT
abundance: NA; j_gene: TRBJ2-3; d_gene: TRBD2; v_gene: TRBV5-4; CDR3aa: CASSLDGGATDTQYF; CDR3nt: TGTGCCAGCAGCTTGGACGGGGGGGCAACAGATACGCAGTATTTT
abundance: NA; j_gene: TRBJ2-3; d_gene: NA; v_gene: TRBV6-1; CDR3aa: CASSLLRDTQYF; CDR3nt: TGTGCCAGCAGCCTCCTTAGAGATACGCAGTATTTT
abundance: NA; j_gene: TRBJ2-3; d_gene: TRBD2; v_gene: TRBV2; CDR3aa: CAGRSSSGADTQYF; CDR3nt: TGTGCGGGCAGGAGTTCTAGCGGGGCAGATACGCAGTATTTT
abundance: NA; j_gene: TRBJ1-2; d_gene: NA; v_gene: TRBV12-5; CDR3aa: CASGSQGRDGYTF; CDR3nt: TGTGCTAGTGGTTCACAGGGAAGGGATGGCTACACCTTC
abundance: once; j_gene: TRBJ2-7; d_gene: TRBD1; v_gene: TRBV6-1; CDR3aa: CASRGQASYEQYF; CDR3nt: TGTGCCAGCAGGGGACAGGCCTCCTACGAGCAGTACTTC